This is a list of T cell receptor beta chains from one sample in a study of cytomegalovirus exposure and HLA in healthy donors. Generated by immunoSEQ multiplex PCR, the TCRdb table keeps only in-frame clones and is missing some. The sample includes 120,000 or so clones, roughly 78% of them seen just once. Specimen: PBMCs. The receptor source for this set is a man aged 25 to 45 in good health and CMV-seropositive. Both conserved end residues are part of each CDR3. The D gene is left open where the match is weak. Where a row states a size, it is once, few, many or the class of an expanded clone; other rows omit it.

>-|TRBJ1-2|few|TRBV5-6
TGTGCCAGCAGCAAGGGGAGGTTAGGTGGCTACACCTTC
CASSKGRLGGYTF
>-|TRBJ1-4|-|TRBV10-3
TGTGCCATCAGTGGGACTGATACTAATGAAAAACTGTTTTTT
CAISGTDTNEKLFF
>-|TRBJ1-1|-|TRBV11-2
TGTGCCAGCAGCCAAATCGCGGGTCCCTTTGAAGCTTTCTTT
CASSQIAGPFEAFF
>-|TRBJ2-7|-|TRBV10-2
TGCGCCAGCAGTGAGTCGGAAGGGGGCTACGAGCAGTACTTC
CASSESEGGYEQYF
>TRBD1|TRBJ1-6|-|TRBV19
TGTGCCAGTAGTTTTGGGACAGGGGGCTCACCCCTCCACTTT
CASSFGTGGSPLHF
>-|TRBJ1-6|-|TRBV29-1
TGCAGCGTTGCAATGACAGCGTCGAATTCACCCCTCCACTTT
CSVAMTASNSPLHF
>-|TRBJ1-2|-|TRBV29-1
TGCAGCGCCTCCAGGGAATCCAACTATGGCTACACCTTC
CSASRESNYGYTF
>TRBD2|TRBJ2-1|-|TRBV7-2
TGTGCCAGCGCCCGGACTAGCGAGAATGAGCAGTTCTTC
CASARTSENEQFF
>TRBD2|TRBJ2-4|-|TRBV7-3
TGTGCCAGCAGCCAGACTAGCGGGGGGGCTAGAAACATTCAGTACTTC
CASSQTSGGARNIQYF
>-|TRBJ2-2|-|TRBV6-1
TGTGCCAGCAGTCCGGGTCTTACCGGGGAGCTGTTTTTT
CASSPGLTGELFF
>-|TRBJ2-2|-|TRBV29-1
TGCAGCGTTGAGGCAACGAACACCGGGGAGCTGTTTTTT
CSVEATNTGELFF
>-|TRBJ1-1|-|TRBV6-5
TGTGCCAGCCGGGGAGGGAAGACTGAAGCTTTCTTT
CASRGGKTEAFF
>-|TRBJ2-6|-|TRBV14
TGTGCCAGCAGCCGAAACGGAGGGGTCCCTGGGGCCAACGTCCTGACTTTC
CASSRNGGVPGANVLTF
>-|TRBJ1-2|once|TRBV6-1
TGTGCCAGCAGTACCCTGTCCAGCTATGGCTACACCTTC
CASSTLSSYGYTF
>-|TRBJ2-7|-|TRBV14
TGTGCCAGCAGCCAAGGGTCGGGCTCCTACGAGCAGTACTTC
CASSQGSGSYEQYF
>TRBD2|TRBJ2-7|-|TRBV7-3
TGTGCCAGCAGCCCAAGCGGGGGGCCCTCCTACGAGCAGTACTTC
CASSPSGGPSYEQYF
>TRBD2|TRBJ2-7|-|TRBV19
TGTGCCAGTAGTTCCGGACTAGCGGGGGCCTACGAGCAGTACTTC
CASSSGLAGAYEQYF
>TRBD1|TRBJ1-6|-|TRBV28
TGTGCCAGCAGTGGGAGACAGGGGGCAAGGGGTTCACCCCTCCACTTT
CASSGRQGARGSPLHF
>-|TRBJ1-5|-|TRBV19
TGTGCCAGTACCGTCCAGGGTGGTCAGCCCCAGCATTTT
CASTVQGGQPQHF
>-|TRBJ2-1|-|TRBV6-4
TGTGCCAGCAGTGACTTATTGTCAGGTTTTGAGCAGTTCTTC
CASSDLLSGFEQFF
>-|TRBJ2-1|-|TRBV2
TGTGCCAGCAGTGAACTCCCGAGCTCCTACAATGAGCAGTTCTTC
CASSELPSSYNEQFF
>-|TRBJ1-5|-|TRBV6-1
TGTGCCAGCAGTGCCCGGACCAGGGTTGACCAGCCCCAGCATTTT
CASSARTRVDQPQHF
>TRBD1|TRBJ1-3|-|TRBV25-1
TGTGCCAGCAGTGAATATCCGGGACAGGGATTATCTGGAAACACCATATATTTT
CASSEYPGQGLSGNTIYF
>-|TRBJ1-1|-|TRBV29-1
TGCAGCGTTGGACACGGTATTGAAGCTTTCTTT
CSVGHGIEAFF
>-|TRBJ1-6|few|TRBV12-5
TGTGCTAGTGGTTTGGTCGGTTTGAGGCAGTTTAATTCACCCCTCCACTTT
CASGLVGLRQFNSPLHF
>-|TRBJ1-2|once|TRBV5-5
TGTGCCAGCGCGATCGAGGTCTATGGCTACACCTTC
CASAIEVYGYTF
>-|TRBJ2-5|-|TRBV7-9
TGTGCCAGCAGCTTAGACATTCACCAAGAGACCCAGTACTTC
CASSLDIHQETQYF
>TRBD2|TRBJ2-7|-|TRBV5-1
TGCGCCAGCAGCTTCCGACTAGCGGTGGAGGACGAGCAGTACTTC
CASSFRLAVEDEQYF
>-|TRBJ2-1|-|TRBV11-2
TGTGCCAGCAGCTTAGATGGAGCCTTTGAGCAGTTCTTC
CASSLDGAFEQFF
>-|TRBJ2-1|-|TRBV5-6
TGTGCCAGCAGCCAAGGAATTGGGACTTCAACCTACAATGAGCAGTTCTTC
CASSQGIGTSTYNEQFF
>TRBD1|TRBJ2-5|-|TRBV19
TGTGCCAGTAATGCCGCAGGGGGCACCCAGTACTTC
CASNAAGGTQYF
>TRBD1|TRBJ1-6|-|TRBV6-1
TGTGCCAGCAGGCCAGGGGGCTCGAATTCACCCCTCCACTTT
CASRPGGSNSPLHF
>-|TRBJ1-2|-|TRBV27
TGTGCCAGCGGTTATGGGTTAGGGGATGGCTACACCTTC
CASGYGLGDGYTF
>TRBD2|TRBJ2-3|-|TRBV19
TGTGCCAGTAGTACCCTGGTAGCGGGGGTGGGGGATACGCAGTATTTT
CASSTLVAGVGDTQYF
>-|TRBJ1-1|-|TRBV7-9
TGTGCCAGCAGCTTTACTGGGGGGTACACTGAAGCTTTCTTT
CASSFTGGYTEAFF
>TRBD1|TRBJ1-4|-|TRBV14
TGTGCCAGCAGCCGACTATCTGACAGGGGCCTAGAAAAACTGTTTTTT
CASSRLSDRGLEKLFF
>-|TRBJ1-2|-|TRBV15
TGTGCCACCAGCAGAGATCGCTCGAGGGGCTACACCTTC
CATSRDRSRGYTF
>TRBD1|TRBJ1-6|-|TRBV7-6
TGTGCCAGCAGCTTAAGACAGGGACTCGATTCACCCCTCCACTTT
CASSLRQGLDSPLHF
>TRBD1|TRBJ2-4|-|TRBV6-6
TGTGCCAGCAGTTATCCGGGACAGGCTAAAAACATTCAGTACTTC
CASSYPGQAKNIQYF
>TRBD2|TRBJ2-2|-|TRBV6-4
TGTGCCAGCAAGAGCCTAGCGGGGGGGAACACCGGGGAGCTGTTTTTT
CASKSLAGGNTGELFF
>TRBD1|TRBJ2-2|-|TRBV29-1
TGCAGCGTTGAAGCTCCCAGGGGGCGCTTAGGGACCGGGGAGCTGTTTTTT
CSVEAPRGRLGTGELFF
>-|TRBJ1-1|-|TRBV7-8
TGTGCCAGCAGCTTAGGGGGGAGGGACACTGAAGCTTTCTTT
CASSLGGRDTEAFF
>-|TRBJ1-6|-|TRBV9
TGTGCCAGCAGCGTAGGTGGTTCGGCGGCAAATAATTCACCCCTCCACTTT
CASSVGGSAANNSPLHF
>-|TRBJ1-5|-|TRBV7-8
TGTGCCAGCAGTCGTGACAGAGGTCAGCCCCAGCATTTT
CASSRDRGQPQHF
>TRBD1|TRBJ1-2|-|TRBV27
TGTGCCACCTTCGAAGGGGGCCATGGCTACACCTTC
CATFEGGHGYTF
>TRBD2|TRBJ2-4|-|TRBV5-6
TGTGCCAGCAGCTTAGCGGGGGGAACCAGTCAGTACTTC
CASSLAGGTSQYF
>-|TRBJ1-2|many|TRBV13
TGTGCCAGCAGCTTAGGCCTTGGCATTTTTGGTGGCTACACCTTC
CASSLGLGIFGGYTF
>TRBD2|TRBJ2-3|few|TRBV5-1
TGCGCCAGCAGCTTGGGGACTAGCGGTCTCACAGATACGCAGTATTTT
CASSLGTSGLTDTQYF
>TRBD1|TRBJ1-3|-|TRBV9
TGTGCCAGCAGCGAGGGACAGGGGTCCTTCTCTGGAAACACCATATATTTT
CASSEGQGSFSGNTIYF
>TRBD1|TRBJ2-2|-|TRBV18
TGTGCCAGCTCACCACAGTCAGGGGGACGGACCGGGGAGCTGTTTTTT
CASSPQSGGRTGELFF
>TRBD1|TRBJ1-3|once|TRBV7-2
TGTGCCAGCAGCTTAACGACAGGGTCTGGAAACACCATATATTTT
CASSLTTGSGNTIYF
>-|TRBJ2-7|-|TRBV6-1
TGTGCCAGCAGCGCTAGCTACGAGCAGTACTTC
CASSASYEQYF
>TRBD2|TRBJ2-3|-|TRBV19
TGTGCCAGTAGTATCTCTAGCGGGGCGTCAGATACGCAGTATTTT
CASSISSGASDTQYF
>TRBD1|TRBJ1-2|-|TRBV13
TGTGCCAGCAGCGGTGGGACAGGGGGGACCAACTATGGCTACACCTTC
CASSGGTGGTNYGYTF
>TRBD2|TRBJ2-3|-|TRBV4-1
TGCGCCAGCAGCCAAGGGCTAGCGGGGGGGCCAGGAGATACGCAGTATTTT
CASSQGLAGGPGDTQYF